The clone carrying this T cell receptor beta chain was seen only a few times. Its matching antigen is unknown. This entry comes from a study of beta chain features in type 1 diabetes. Study details: The patients were much like the healthy donors in age, gender and cell yields.

Sort purity for all populations was recorded as exceeding 98%. Broader study findings: Relative to healthy donors, patients appeared to have naive, central memory and Treg TCRB repertoires that were more similar. Possible PCR preference for shorter templates applied equally to patients and controls.

Expressed TCRB transcripts were sequenced because the isolated RNA had all been reverse transcribed beforehand. Sequencing was performed with immunoSEQ multiplex PCR; in TCRdb, only in-frame clones are kept and a portion is missing. The repertoire consists of hundreds of thousands of clones, with around 15% occurring once and the leading ten covering approximately 0.099%. CDR1 and CDR2 (germline): SGHNT, YYREEE (reference sequence). V shed 4 bases, J shed 6 bases, and the junction held 12 bases outside the gene matches. This CDR3 contains 16 residues. The clonotype comes from a man aged 18 to 30 in good health. The specimen sequenced was naive CD4+ T cells from blood. This rearrangement joins TRBV5-4 to TRBJ1-5; 8 bases fit TRBD1. In DNA, the CDR3 is TGTGCCAGCAGCCAGGACGGGACAGGAAGTTTTCAGCCCCAGCATTTT. Translating gives CASSQDGTGSFQPQHF.